Listed below are T cell receptor beta chains from one sample, sequenced in a study of blood T cell repertoires in COVID-19. Sequenced by immunoSEQ multiplex PCR; TCRdb stores in-frame clones only, minus some. The repertoire has under 300,000 clones, about 86% of them found once; the top ten carry around 13%. Material: peripheral blood. These receptors were collected from a woman aged 70-85 years with COVID-19, enrolled during active disease. Both conserved end residues are part of each CDR3. The order of the fields is V gene, D gene, J gene, clone size, CDR3 protein, CDR3 DNA. D genes are given only for firm matches. Size tells how often a clone was seen (once, few, many) or the class of an expanded clone, and some rows leave it out.

>TRBV10-3|.|TRBJ2-3|.
CAISAGVGGTDTQYF
TGTGCCATCAGTGCCGGCGTAGGGGGCACAGATACGCAGTATTTT
>TRBV15|TRBD1|TRBJ2-2|once
CATSRGGTGRSTGELFF
TGTGCCACCAGCAGAGGTGGGACAGGCAGGTCGACCGGGGAGCTGTTTTTT
>TRBV7-8|TRBD1|TRBJ2-1|.
CASNRAGTGNNEQFF
TGTGCCAGCAACCGAGCCGGGACAGGGAACAATGAGCAGTTCTTC
>TRBV25-1|.|TRBJ2-1|.
CASSEPRRGNEQFF
TGTGCCAGCAGTGAACCCCGAAGGGGGAATGAGCAGTTCTTC
>TRBV6-2/TRBV6-3|TRBD1|TRBJ1-5|once
CASSPRTGGNQPQHF
TGTGCCAGCAGTCCCAGGACAGGGGGCAATCAGCCCCAGCATTTT
>TRBV30|.|TRBJ1-2|.
CAWSKGLIYGYTF
TGTGCCTGGAGTAAGGGGTTGATCTATGGCTACACCTTC
>TRBV2|TRBD2|TRBJ2-1|.
CASSARRLAGKYNEQFF
TGTGCCAGCAGTGCGCGGAGACTAGCGGGGAAATACAATGAGCAGTTCTTC
>TRBV10-3|.|TRBJ2-7|few
CATWETGDEQYF
TGTGCCACCTGGGAGACTGGGGACGAGCAGTACTTC
>TRBV12-3/TRBV12-4|.|TRBJ1-1|.
CASSIRGTEAFF
TGTGCCAGCAGTATCAGGGGCACTGAAGCTTTCTTT
>TRBV5-6|TRBD2|TRBJ2-1|.
CASSLVLAGAGEQFF
TGTGCCAGCAGCTTGGTTTTAGCGGGGGCAGGTGAGCAGTTCTTC
>TRBV5-1|.|TRBJ2-2|.
CASSRVATNAGELFF
TGCGCCAGCAGCCGGGTAGCGACTAACGCCGGGGAGCTGTTTTTT
>TRBV5-1|.|TRBJ2-2|.
CASSSPSGELFF
TGCGCCAGCAGCTCCCCCTCTGGGGAGCTGTTTTTT
>TRBV9|TRBD1|TRBJ2-3|many
CASSVGRQGASDTQYF
TGTGCCAGCAGCGTAGGTCGACAGGGGGCGTCAGATACGCAGTATTTT
>TRBV29-1|TRBD1|TRBJ2-1|.
CSVDNTGTGSYFYEQFF
TGCAGCGTTGATAATACCGGGACAGGGTCTTACTTCTATGAGCAGTTCTTC
>TRBV10-3|.|TRBJ1-2|.
CAISDKDRSHNYGYTF
TGTGCCATCAGTGATAAAGACAGGTCCCATAACTATGGCTACACCTTC
>TRBV7-2|TRBD1|TRBJ2-7|.
CASSLRTGKSGYEQYF
TGTGCCAGCAGCTTGAGGACAGGGAAAAGCGGGTACGAGCAGTACTTC
>TRBV4-3|.|TRBJ2-7|.
CASSQGLASSYEQYF
TGCGCCAGCAGCCAAGGCCTAGCGAGCTCCTACGAGCAGTACTTC
>TRBV10-2|.|TRBJ2-1|.
CASSESGLAIGWNEQFF
TGCGCCAGCAGTGAGTCGGGGCTCGCCATTGGCTGGAATGAGCAGTTCTTC
>TRBV7-9|.|TRBJ1-4|.
CASSLRLPGGNEKLFF
TGTGCCAGCAGCTTGCGCCTACCGGGGGGTAATGAAAAACTGTTTTTT
>TRBV27|TRBD2|TRBJ2-3|.
CASREGLAGAPDTQYF
TGTGCCAGCAGGGAGGGACTAGCGGGGGCCCCAGATACGCAGTATTTT